This T cell receptor beta chain was recorded in a study of blood T cell repertoires in COVID-19. Source study methods: Estimates of nucleated cell counts were drawn from the amplification of reference gene primers. Libraries were prepared by immunoSEQ multiplex PCR; TCRdb keeps only in-frame clonotypes and omits some of them. The V and J calls and clone size were taken over from that table, and D and trimming were inferred from the DNA. The sample includes more than 70,000 clones, more than 80% seen only once; the top ten take over 9%. CDR1 and CDR2 from the germline V gene are SEHNR and FQNEAQ (reference sequence). The V end lost 3 bases, the J end lost 0 bases, and 8 bases lay between the germline ends. This CDR3 comprises 14 residues.

The clonotype originates from a woman in her sixties or seventies with acute or convalescent COVID-19. The gene calls are TRBV7-9 and TRBJ2-5, with a weak D call TRBD1 (5 bases). The sequenced sample consisted of peripheral blood. The DNA of the CDR3 is TGTGCCAGCAGCTTCGCAGGGTACCAAGAGACCCAGTACTTC. Amino acid sequence: CASSFAGYQETQYF.